This passage covers 30 T cell receptor beta chains from one sample sequenced in a study of Graves' ophthalmopathy and Graves' hyperthyroidism. For repertoire sequencing, the TCR beta CDR3 regions were amplified from RNA transcripts. HTBI primers were used in a first-round RT-PCR, which preceded a second-round multiplex PCR. TCRdb used MiXCR to reprocess the multiplex PCR reads, holding one entry per CDR3 protein. The sample has over 500,000 distinct CDR3 sequences; 20% to 25% are singletons. Sequenced input: peripheral blood. All receptors come from a woman aged 18-29 years with stable Graves' hyperthyroidism. Some clones in this sample may be carry-over from other donors' samples.

This clonotype was counted many times. The V gene is TRBV28, the J gene TRBJ1-2; 8 nucleotides line up with TRBD1. V trimming: 7 bases; J trimming: 3 bases; junction bases outside the gene matches: 4. The CDR3 contains 13 residues. Germline CDR1 MDHEN, CDR2 SYDVKM. CDR3 loop: CASKRTGYYGYTF. The CDR3 DNA follows: TGTGCCAGCAAACGGACAGGGTACTATGGCTACACCTTC.

This clonotype was detected a few times. This chain connects TRBV11-3 to TRBJ2-2, with TRBD1 matching over 8 bases. The germline V gene encodes CDR1 SGHNT and CDR2 YENEEA. J gave up 5 bases and V 5 bases, and 4 bases lay outside the gene matches. CDR3 size: 14 residues. This CDR3 is CASSKQGVTGELFF. As DNA, the CDR3 is TGTGCCAGCAGCAAACAGGGGGTAACCGGGGAGCTGTTTTTT.

In DNA, the CDR3 is TGTGCCAGCAGCGCCGGGACAGGGGTCCGGAACACTGAAGCTTTCTTT. This sequence encodes CASSAGTGVRNTEAFF. The chain joins TRBV7-4 to TRBJ1-1; 10 bases map to TRBD1. V shed 5 bases and J 1 base; nucleotides not matched to a gene: 7. The length of the CDR3 is 16 residues. Germline CDR1 is SGHVT and CDR2 is SQSDAQ.

This clonotype was observed at least ten times. The CDR3 sequence is CASRWYLDTEAFF. DNA of the CDR3: TGTGCCAGCAGGTGGTATTTGGACACTGAAGCTTTCTTT. This chain joins TRBV2 and TRBJ1-1; no reliable D call. This CDR3 is built from 13 residues. Germline V lookup: CDR1 SNHLY, CDR2 FYNNEI. Between the trimmed V and J ends, which lost 6 bases and 3 bases, there was a span of 11 bases.

This clonotype was counted at least ten times. The rearrangement uses TRBV7-9 and TRBJ1-2, with 9 positions matching TRBD1. Germline CDR1 SEHNR, CDR2 FQNEAQ (reference sequence). V lost 6 bases to trimming and J lost 8 bases; unmatched junction nucleotides: 7. The length of the CDR3 is 13 residues. CDR3 nucleotides: TGTGCCAGCAGTCGGACAGGGGACAAGGGCTACACCTTC. It encodes CASSRTGDKGYTF.

Note on this clonotype: A much larger clonotype is one base distant, so this may be a read error. The J gene is TRBJ1-1, the V gene TRBV10-2, with D perhaps TRBD1 (5 bases). Germline V gene lookup returns CDR1 WSHSY and CDR2 SAAADI. CDR3 length: 14 amino acids. The CDR3 loop is CASSVAGSRTEACF. The DNA of the CDR3 is TGCGCCAGCAGTGTAGCAGGGTCTCGAACTGAAGCTTGCTTT.

This clonotype showed up many times. The rearrangement joins TRBV3-1 to TRBJ1-1; D is ambiguous. V was pared by 1 base and J by 1 base, with 7 bases between. The germline CDR1 and CDR2 sequences are LGHDT and YNNKEL (reference sequence). The CDR3 is 14 residues long. The CDR3 spells CASSQVQRNTEAFF. Here the CDR3 DNA reads TGTGCCAGCAGCCAAGTTCAGAGGAACACTGAAGCTTTCTTT.

The chain has TRBV5-1 and TRBJ2-5; 9 bases are shared with TRBD2. Germline CDR1 and CDR2: SGHRS and YFSETQ. V was pared by 3 bases and J by 5 bases, with 11 bases of the junction left unmatched. The CDR3 covers 16 residues. The CDR3 here is CASSSGLAYSGETQYF. Here the CDR3 DNA reads TGCGCCAGCAGCTCGGGACTAGCCTACTCGGGGGAGACCCAGTACTTC.

The J gene is TRBJ2-7, the V gene TRBV19; weak D call: TRBD2 (6 bases). Germline V lookup: CDR1 LNHDA, CDR2 SQIVND (reference sequence). Between the trimmed V and J ends, which lost 9 bases and 3 bases, there was a span of 15 bases. This CDR3 has 13 amino acids. In DNA, the CDR3 is TGTGCCAGCGAGAGCGGGCGGGGCTACGAGCAGTACTTC. It is translated as CASESGRGYEQYF.

This chain joins TRBV6-1 and TRBJ2-2; 11 bases fit TRBD1. The junction had 3 bases not matched to a gene; V was cut back by 3 bases and J by 6 bases. CDR3 size: 15 residues. Germline V gives CDR1 MNHNS, CDR2 SASEGT. The CDR3 sequence is CASSEPGQGAGELFF. The DNA for the CDR3 is TGTGCCAGCAGTGAGCCGGGACAGGGGGCCGGGGAGCTGTTTTTT.

This clonotype was counted at least ten times. The chain has TRBV19 and TRBJ1-3; 10 nucleotides agree with TRBD1. The CDR3 runs 17 residues. The V gene end was trimmed by 2 bases and the J gene end by 4 bases; junction bases not matched to a gene: 8. The germline CDR1 and CDR2 sequences are LNHDA and SQIVND (reference sequence). The CDR3 protein is CASSIWRQGARGNTIYF. CDR3 in DNA: TGTGCCAGTAGTATATGGCGACAGGGGGCCAGAGGAAACACCATATATTTT.

The table lists this clonotype with many counts. V gene TRBV2 combines with J gene TRBJ1-1; 8 bases are shared with TRBD1. Looked up from germline, CDR1 is SNHLY and CDR2 is FYNNEI. CDR3 size: 14 residues. V dropped 5 bases and J dropped 7; count of bases not matched to a gene: 9. The CDR3, as DNA: TGTGCCAGCAGTTATACCGACAGGGGTGGTGAAGCTTTCTTT. Residues: CASSYTDRGGEAFF.

In regard to this clonotype: Relative to the germline gene, one junction end is altered; a read error may explain this. V gene TRBV28 combines with J gene TRBJ2-5, with D maybe TRBD2 (6 bases). CDR1 MDHEN and CDR2 SYDVKM come from the germline V gene. The CDR3 runs to 14 residues. CDR3 sequence (DNA): TGTGCCAGCAGTTTGGGGACTGTCCAAGAGACCAAGTACTTC. The encoded protein is CASSLGTVQETKYF.

There are many counts of this clonotype. The chain uses TRBV25-1 and TRBJ1-2; the D gene is possibly TRBD1 (6 bases). The CDR3 consists of 13 residues. The ends were cut back, 2 bases at V and 8 bases at J, with 12 bases in the middle. Per germline, CDR1 MGHDK and CDR2 SYGVNS. As DNA, the CDR3 is TGTGCCAGCAGTGAAGGGCACAGGGACGGCTACACCTTC. Encoded protein: CASSEGHRDGYTF.

Ten or more counts support this clonotype. The chain is built from TRBV2 and TRBJ1-2; the match to TRBD1 covers 7 bases. CDR3 size: 16 residues. Germline V CDR1 and CDR2: SNHLY, FYNNEI. J gave up 8 bases and V 7 bases, and 19 bases lay outside the gene matches. In DNA form, the CDR3 reads TGTGCCAGCACCCCCACAGGGGAGCTCCCTATCCGGGGCTACACCTTC. Translated: CASTPTGELPIRGYTF.

This clonotype was found many times. The chain is built from TRBV3-1 and TRBJ2-2; unclear D gene. CDR3 length: 13 residues. Trimming cost V 6 bases and J 6 bases, with 11 bases left between them. Germline assignment: CDR1 LGHDT and CDR2 YNNKEL (reference sequence). CDR3 DNA: TGTGCCAGCAGTATAAGTGGGGCCGGGGAGCTGTTTTTT. Residues: CASSISGAGELFF.

This clonotype was observed at least ten times. The chain links TRBV20-1 to TRBJ2-2; D is uncertain. Trimming stripped 3 bases from V and 5 bases from J, with 10 bases between. Germline V gene lookup returns CDR1 DFQATT and CDR2 SNEGSKA (reference sequence). This CDR3 comprises 13 residues. CDR3 sequence: CSASNGGTGELFF. For the CDR3, the DNA is TGCAGTGCTAGTAACGGTGGGACCGGGGAGCTGTTTTTT.

This clonotype was counted a few times. An end of the junction differs from the germline gene, which may be a read error. The chain couples TRBV2 to TRBJ2-5; D could derive from TRBD1 or TRBD2 (6 bases each). CDR1 is SNHLY, CDR2 FYNNEI, per germline. CDR3 length equals 16 residues. CDR3 protein: CANSEVWGAIQETQYF. In DNA form, the CDR3 reads TGTGCCAACAGTGAAGTTTGGGGGGCGATCCAAGAGACCCAGTACTTC.

As concerns this clonotype: This clone may be a read error of a much larger clone one base away. The rearrangement uses TRBV18 and TRBJ1-1; possibly TRBD1 for D (5 bases). This CDR3 is 15 amino acids long. The germline V gene has CDR1 KGHSH and CDR2 LQKENI. The V end lost 5 bases, the J end lost 0 bases, and 13 bases lay between the germline ends. CDR3 sequence (DNA): TGTGCCAGCTCATCCCTGACAGACCTGAACACTGAAGCTTTCTTT. Translating it yields CASSSLTDLNTEAFF. The complete variable domain, with remaining parts taken from reference TRBV18 and TRBJ1-1, reads NAGVMQNPRHLVRRRGQEARLRCSPMKGHSHVYWYRQLPEEGLKFMVYLQKENIIDESGMPKERFSAEFPKEGPSILRIQQVVRGDSAAYFCASSSLTDLNTEAFFGQGTRLTVV.

This clonotype was detected a few times. The junction does not match germline at one end; this may be a read error. The chain has TRBV27 and TRBJ1-6; tentatively, D is TRBD1 (6 bases). Germline V gene lookup returns CDR1 MNHEY and CDR2 SMNVEV (reference sequence). CDR3 size: 15 residues. Here the CDR3 reads CASSPWGGRNSHLHF. CDR3 nucleotides: TGTGCCAGCAGTCCTTGGGGGGGGCGGAATTCACACCTCCACTTT.

The chain is built from TRBV28 and TRBJ2-2; D is possibly TRBD1 (5 bases). This CDR3 is built from 14 residues. The ends were cut back, 10 bases at V and 3 bases at J, with 15 bases in the middle. Per the germline V gene, CDR1 is MDHEN and CDR2 is SYDVKM. CDR3 sequence: CATLYGAHTGELFF. The CDR3 DNA sequence: TGTGCCACTCTATATGGGGCCCACACCGGGGAGCTGTTTTTT. The full variable domain, its missing parts supplied by reference TRBV28 and TRBJ2-2, is DVKVTQSSRYLVKRTGEKVFLECVQDMDHENMFWYRQDPGLGLRLIYFSYDVKMKEKGDIPEGYSVSREKKERFSLILESASTNQTSMYLCATLYGAHTGELFFGEGSRLTVL.

This clonotype was found many times. The chain has TRBV6-1 and TRBJ1-1, with D maybe TRBD1 (6 bases). The V end was cut by 6 bases, the J end by 8 bases, with 13 bases between. The CDR3 is 12 amino acids. CDR1 is MNHNS, CDR2 SASEGT, per germline. CDR3: CASRETDREAFF. In DNA form, the CDR3 reads TGTGCCAGCAGAGAAACGGACAGAGAAGCTTTCTTT.

This clonotype was found many times. The CDR3 coding sequence is TGTGCCAGCAGCGTAGAGGGGACAGGGGCCAACTATGGCTACACCTTC. Encoded protein: CASSVEGTGANYGYTF. V usage is TRBV9 and J usage is TRBJ1-2; TRBD1 matches 10 bases. Trimming removed 0 bases from V and 2 bases from J; junction bases left unmatched: 4. From germline, CDR1 is SGDLS and CDR2 YYNGEE. The CDR3 has 16 amino acids.

In this sample, this clonotype turned up many times. The chain links TRBV27 to TRBJ2-2; D call uncertain. Germline V gives CDR1 MNHEY, CDR2 SMNVEV (reference sequence). CDR3 length: 12 residues. V lost 5 bases to trimming and J lost 13 bases, with 14 bases between them. For the CDR3, the DNA is TGTGCCAGCAGTCCGCCGGGTCCGAGGCTGTTTTTT. Translating it yields CASSPPGPRLFF.

The chain uses TRBV4-1 and TRBJ2-7, with 8 bases that match TRBD1. There are 15 residues in the CDR3. V lost 4 bases, J lost 2 bases, and 7 bases stayed unmatched. The germline CDR1 and CDR2 sequences are MGHRA and YSYEKL. Written as DNA, the CDR3 is TGCGCCAGCAGCCGCTGGACAGGGACCACCTACGAGCAGTACTTC. Translated, it gives CASSRWTGTTYEQYF.

The chain combines TRBV12-3 or TRBV12-4 with TRBJ2-7, with 9 bases lining up with TRBD2. Trimming cost V 6 bases and J 0 bases; bases outside gene matches: 6. CDR3 length equals 15 residues. The CDR3 reads CASSPGLANSYEQYF. The CDR3 bases are TGTGCCAGCAGCCCCGGACTAGCGAACTCCTACGAGCAGTACTTC.

V usage is TRBV30 and J usage is TRBJ1-6, with D possibly TRBD1 on 5 matching bases. CDR3 length: 16 amino acids. Trimming took 4 bases from V and 0 from J, leaving 13 bases between them. CDR1 and CDR2 from the germline V gene are GTSNPN and SVGIG (reference sequence). CDR3 sequence: CAWNVGGVSYNSPLHF. The CDR3 bases are TGTGCCTGGAACGTTGGGGGGGTCTCCTATAATTCACCCCTCCACTTT.

This clonotype came up many times. The chain has TRBV6-5 and TRBJ1-2; perhaps TRBD1 as D (6 bases). Trimming took off 0 bases at V and 7 bases at J, with 18 bases between the two ends. Germline CDR1 is MNHEY and CDR2 is SVGAGI. There are 16 residues in the CDR3. The CDR3 DNA follows: TGTGCCAGCAGTTACTCGGGGACACCCGGACAGTTTGGCTACACCTTC. As protein: CASSYSGTPGQFGYTF.

Ten or more counts support this clonotype. This sequence joins TRBV6-2 or TRBV6-3 and TRBJ1-2; D remains ambiguous. This CDR3 has 14 residues. The V end lost 2 bases, the J end lost 5 bases, and 12 bases lay between the germline ends. Germline V CDR1 and CDR2: MNHEY, SVGEGT. CDR3 protein: CASSYLPPEYGYTF. Written as DNA, the CDR3 is TGTGCCAGCAGTTACCTCCCCCCGGAGTATGGCTACACCTTC.

This clonotype appeared many times. One junction end does not reproduce the germline sequence, and a read error may be involved. The rearrangement joins TRBV12-3 or TRBV12-4 to TRBJ1-3; D is possibly TRBD1 (6 bases). The CDR3 is 15 residues long. CDR3 sequence: CASRKWGPDGNAIYF. CDR3 bases: TGTGCCAGCAGGAAATGGGGGCCGGATGGAAACGCCATATATTTT.